These T cell receptor beta chains were read from a single sample in a study of T cells in localized non-small cell lung cancer. Here immunoSEQ multiplex PCR was the method, and the copy in TCRdb shows in-frame clones only, minus some. The sample lists about 47,000 clones, about 88% occurring once. The source material was PBMCs, sampled before any cancer treatment. These receptors were collected from a man between 40 and 70 years old with stage II lung adenocarcinoma. CDR3s include the opening cysteine and the closing phenylalanine or tryptophan. Each record gives: D gene, clone size, J gene, V gene, CDR3 DNA, CDR3 protein. D genes are given only for firm matches. Some rows have no size entry. The others give once, few or many, or a class for an expanded clone.

D: NA; size: NA; J: TRBJ2-7; V: TRBV14; DNA: TGTGCCAGCAGCCAAATCCGGTTCTACGAGCAGTACTTC; CDR3: CASSQIRFYEQYF
D: NA; size: NA; J: TRBJ2-3; V: TRBV7-2; DNA: TGTGCCAGCAGCTTGTCGTTCACAGATACGCAGTATTTT; CDR3: CASSLSFTDTQYF
D: TRBD1; size: NA; J: TRBJ2-1; V: TRBV6-1; DNA: TGTGCCAGCAGTGATCGGGACAGGGACTACAATGAGCAGTTCTTC; CDR3: CASSDRDRDYNEQFF
D: NA; size: NA; J: TRBJ1-6; V: TRBV9; DNA: TGTGCCAGCAGCGTGGGACTGGGGTATAATTCACCCCTCCACTTT; CDR3: CASSVGLGYNSPLHF
D: NA; size: NA; J: TRBJ2-2; V: TRBV11-1; DNA: TGTGCCAGCCTCGGGGGATACGCGAACACCGGGGAGCTGTTTTTT; CDR3: CASLGGYANTGELFF
D: NA; size: few; J: TRBJ1-6; V: TRBV2; DNA: NA; CDR3: CASSPKTGLSGPLHF
D: TRBD1; size: NA; J: TRBJ1-2; V: TRBV6-5; DNA: TGTGCCAGCAGTTACTCAGGCAGGGGGATTGGTGGCTACACCTTC; CDR3: CASSYSGRGIGGYTF
D: TRBD2; size: NA; J: TRBJ2-3; V: TRBV2; DNA: TGTGCCAGCAGTGAGGGGCGGGGGGGATATAGGACGCAGTATTTT; CDR3: CASSEGRGGYRTQYF
D: NA; size: NA; J: TRBJ1-6; V: TRBV7-8; DNA: TGTGCCAGCAGCTTAGAAGGGAATTCACCCCTCCACTTT; CDR3: CASSLEGNSPLHF
D: NA; size: once; J: TRBJ2-1; V: TRBV2; DNA: TGTGCCAGCAGTGTACTGGCTTTGGATGAGCAGTTCTTC; CDR3: CASSVLALDEQFF
D: TRBD1; size: NA; J: TRBJ2-1; V: TRBV27; DNA: TGTGCCAGCAGTTTCAGGGGGCAGACGGGGAATGAGCAGTTCTTC; CDR3: CASSFRGQTGNEQFF
D: TRBD2; size: NA; J: TRBJ2-3; V: TRBV4-2; DNA: TGTGCCAGCAGCCAAGCGATGGCGGGGGTTAACACAGATACGCAGTATTTT; CDR3: CASSQAMAGVNTDTQYF
D: NA; size: NA; J: TRBJ1-1; V: TRBV5-6; DNA: TGTGCCAGCATTCTCTGGACAAATTCAAGGTTCCCTGAAGCTTTCTTT; CDR3: CASILWTNSRFPEAFF
D: NA; size: NA; J: TRBJ2-5; V: TRBV20-1; DNA: TGCAGTGGGGCTAGCAGGGAGACCCAGTACTTC; CDR3: CSGASRETQYF
D: NA; size: NA; J: TRBJ2-2; V: TRBV2; DNA: TGTGCCAGCAGTGAAAGTCAGGTGAACACCGGGGAGCTGTTTTTT; CDR3: CASSESQVNTGELFF
D: TRBD1; size: NA; J: TRBJ1-6; V: TRBV5-8; DNA: TGTGCCAGCAGCTTGAGGACAGGGGGCACTTCACCCCTCCACTTT; CDR3: CASSLRTGGTSPLHF
D: NA; size: NA; J: TRBJ1-3; V: TRBV15; DNA: TGTGCCACCAGCACGGATGCATCTGGAAACACCATATATTTT; CDR3: CATSTDASGNTIYF
D: NA; size: NA; J: TRBJ2-7; V: TRBV6-5; DNA: TGTGCCAGCAGTTACTCGAGGGGCTACGAGCAGTACTTC; CDR3: CASSYSRGYEQYF
D: TRBD2; size: NA; J: TRBJ2-5; V: TRBV7-6; DNA: TGTGCCAGCAGCCCCGGGAATAGCGGGGGAGGGACCCAGTACTTC; CDR3: CASSPGNSGGGTQYF
D: NA; size: NA; J: TRBJ1-2; V: TRBV10-3; DNA: TGTGCCATCAGTGAGTCGACTCTGGTTAACAGGCGAGGCTACACCTTC; CDR3: CAISESTLVNRRGYTF
D: TRBD1; size: NA; J: TRBJ1-5; V: TRBV7-9; DNA: TGTGCCAGCAGCCCGACAGGGTCAAATCAGCCCCAGCATTTT; CDR3: CASSPTGSNQPQHF